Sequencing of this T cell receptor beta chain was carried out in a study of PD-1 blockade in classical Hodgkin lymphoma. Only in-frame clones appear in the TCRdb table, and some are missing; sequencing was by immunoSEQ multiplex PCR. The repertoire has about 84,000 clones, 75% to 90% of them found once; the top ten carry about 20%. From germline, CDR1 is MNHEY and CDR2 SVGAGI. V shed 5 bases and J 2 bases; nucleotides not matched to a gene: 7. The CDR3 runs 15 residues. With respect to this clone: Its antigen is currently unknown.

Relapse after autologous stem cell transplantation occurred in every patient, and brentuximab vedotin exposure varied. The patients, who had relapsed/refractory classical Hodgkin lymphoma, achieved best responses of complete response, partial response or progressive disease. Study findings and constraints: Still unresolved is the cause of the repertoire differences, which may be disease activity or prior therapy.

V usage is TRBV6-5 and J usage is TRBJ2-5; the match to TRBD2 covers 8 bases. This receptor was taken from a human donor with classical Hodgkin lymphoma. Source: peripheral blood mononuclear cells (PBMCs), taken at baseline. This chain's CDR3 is CASSPGLGPQETQYF. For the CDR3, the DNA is TGTGCCAGCAGTCCGGGACTAGGGCCGCAAGAGACCCAGTACTTC.